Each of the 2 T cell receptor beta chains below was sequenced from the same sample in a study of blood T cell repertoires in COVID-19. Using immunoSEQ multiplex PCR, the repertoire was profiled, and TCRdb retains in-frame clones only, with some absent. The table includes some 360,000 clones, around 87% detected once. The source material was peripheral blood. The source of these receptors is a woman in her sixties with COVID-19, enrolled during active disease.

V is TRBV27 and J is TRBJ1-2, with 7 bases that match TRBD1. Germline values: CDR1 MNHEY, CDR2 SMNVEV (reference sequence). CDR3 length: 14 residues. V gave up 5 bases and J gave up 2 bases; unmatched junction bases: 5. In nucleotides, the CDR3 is TGTGCCAGCAGTCCGACAGGGAACAACTATGGCTACACCTTC. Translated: CASSPTGNNYGYTF.

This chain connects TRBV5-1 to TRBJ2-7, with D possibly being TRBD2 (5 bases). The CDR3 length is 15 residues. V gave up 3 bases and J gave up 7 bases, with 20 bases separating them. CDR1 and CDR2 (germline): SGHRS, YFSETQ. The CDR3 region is CASSSQVVPTGEQYF. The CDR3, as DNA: TGCGCCAGCAGCTCACAAGTGGTACCGACGGGAGAGCAGTACTTC.